These 14 T cell receptor beta chains were sequenced from one sample in a study of T cells in Graves' hyperthyroidism and ophthalmopathy. TCR beta CDR3 region amplification was performed from RNA transcripts. The TCR CDR3 first-round RT-PCR relied on the HTBI primer set. TCRdb reprocessed the multiplex PCR reads via MiXCR and lists one record per CDR3 protein. The data contain roughly 330,000 distinct CDR3 sequences, approximately 17% of them singletons. Sequenced material: blood. The receptors were gathered from a man aged 25 to 45 with Graves' hyperthyroidism.

This clonotype was found a few times. The J gene is TRBJ2-1, the V gene TRBV5-1; tentatively, D is TRBD2 (6 bases). Germline V gives CDR1 SGHRS, CDR2 YFSETQ. V was clipped by 4 bases and J by 9 bases, with 23 bases between them. This CDR3 comprises 16 residues. The CDR3 sequence: CASSESYRDLRGEQFF. CDR3 nucleotide sequence: TGCGCCAGCAGCGAAAGCTACCGGGACTTGAGAGGTGAGCAGTTCTTC.

Points on this clonotype: A much bigger clone sits one base away, suggesting this may be a read error. The chain links TRBV5-1 to TRBJ2-3, with D unclear. This CDR3 has 15 residues. Germline CDR1 SGHRS, CDR2 YFSETQ. CDR3 coding DNA: TGCGCCAGCAGCTTGGATGGCAGAAGCACAGATACGCGGTATTTT. This translates into CASSLDGRSTDTRYF. Looking up the rest from reference TRBV5-1 and TRBJ2-3 gives the full variable domain: KAGVTQTPRYLIKTRGQQVTLSCSPISGHRSVSWYQQTPGQGLQFLFEYFSETQRNKGNFPGRFSGRQFSNSRSEMNVSTLELGDSALYLCASSLDGRSTDTRYFGPGTRLTVL.

This clonotype was recorded many times. The chain has TRBV18 and TRBJ2-1; the D is unclear. With 0 bases removed from V and 9 bases from J, the gap between germline ends came to 6 bases. The CDR3 is 12 residues long. Germline loops: CDR1 KGHSH, CDR2 LQKENI. Written as DNA, the CDR3 is TGTGCCAGCTCACCACCCAACGGTGAGCAGTTCTTC. Translated, it gives CASSPPNGEQFF.

This clonotype came up a few times. The chain carries TRBV14 and TRBJ2-2; tentatively, D is TRBD2 (5 bases). Germline V gene lookup returns CDR1 SGHDN and CDR2 FVKESK. Deletions cut 1 base from V and 5 bases from J, with 17 bases between. The CDR3 totals 17 residues. The CDR3: CASSQGSSRTQTGELFF. The CDR3 DNA is TGTGCCAGCAGCCAAGGGTCATCCAGGACTCAAACCGGGGAGCTGTTTTTT.

The chain has TRBV10-3 and TRBJ1-1; TRBD1 matches 7 bases. V trimming: 4 bases; J trimming: 5 bases; junction bases outside the gene matches: 4. Germline CDR1 reads ENHRY; CDR2 reads SYGVKD. This CDR3 is 13 amino acids long. In DNA form, the CDR3 reads TGTGCCATCAGTGCCCCAGGGGGGACTGAAGCTTTCTTT. This codes for CAISAPGGTEAFF.

This clonotype was counted only a few times. This sequence joins TRBV2 and TRBJ1-4, with 7 bases aligning to TRBD1. CDR3 length equals 14 residues. Germline loops: CDR1 SNHLY, CDR2 FYNNEI. The V and J ends lost 4 bases and 8 bases, in that order; junction bases with no gene match: 7. CDR3 sequence reads: CASSAQGIGEKLFF. The CDR3 DNA is TGTGCCAGCAGTGCACAGGGGATTGGGGAAAAACTGTTTTTT.

This clonotype was seen many times. This chain connects TRBV5-1 to TRBJ2-1; 8 positions match TRBD2. After removal of 4 bases from V and 9 bases from J, the junction contained 12 bases not matched to a gene. The CDR3 sequence is 15 residues long. CDR1 SGHRS and CDR2 YFSETQ come from the germline V gene. CDR3 residues: CASSRLAWPRGEQFF. Here the CDR3 DNA reads TGCGCCAGCAGCCGACTAGCGTGGCCCCGGGGTGAGCAGTTCTTC.

This clonotype was seen only a few times. This chain connects TRBV28 to TRBJ2-6; D possibly matches TRBD1 or TRBD2 (5 bases each). CDR1 and CDR2 from the germline V gene are MDHEN and SYDVKM. V was clipped by 7 bases and J by 3 bases, with 16 bases between them. The CDR3 runs to 16 residues. Here the CDR3 DNA reads TGTGCCAGCACCCGGGCCGGGGACCGTGGGGCCAACGTCCTGACTTTC. Amino acid sequence: CASTRAGDRGANVLTF.

This clonotype was seen more than once but under ten times. The chain carries TRBV14 and TRBJ2-1; 12 bases agree with TRBD2. Trimming removed 4 bases from V and 2 bases from J; junction bases left unmatched: 6. This CDR3 contains 17 residues. Germline V gives CDR1 SGHDN, CDR2 FVKESK. The CDR3, as DNA: TGTGCCAGCAGCCGTGGACTAGCGGGGTTTCCCTACAATGAGCAGTTCTTC. As protein: CASSRGLAGFPYNEQFF. The full variable domain, with the rest looked up from reference TRBV14 and TRBJ2-1, is EAGVTQFPSHSVIEKGQTVTLRCDPISGHDNLYWYRRVMGKEIKFLLHFVKESKQDESGMPNNRFLAERTGGTYSTLKVQPAELEDSGVYFCASSRGLAGFPYNEQFFGPGTRLTVL.

Many counts were recorded for this clonotype. V usage is TRBV6-1 and J usage is TRBJ1-5; TRBD1 aligns across 11 bases. The CDR3 length is 18 residues. V was clipped by 9 bases and J by 0 bases; unmatched bases: 13. Germline values: CDR1 MNHNS, CDR2 SASEGT. DNA for the CDR3: TGTGCCAGATTGATATTTAGAGGGACAGGGGGTAGCAATCAGCCCCAGCATTTT. Translation: CARLIFRGTGGSNQPQHF.

This clonotype turned up a few times. The chain recombines TRBV2 with TRBJ1-3; D is uncertain. Germline V gene lookup returns CDR1 SNHLY and CDR2 FYNNEI. The germline V and J ends were trimmed by 4 bases and 0 bases, with 7 bases remaining between them. This CDR3 comprises 14 residues. The CDR3 spells CASSGRYSGNTIYF. The CDR3 nucleotides are TGTGCCAGCAGTGGACGGTACTCTGGAAACACCATATATTTT.

This clonotype was seen many times. The chain carries TRBV5-5 and TRBJ2-1; 10 nucleotides match TRBD2. The CDR3 runs to 15 residues. J was trimmed by 4 bases and V by 5 bases; bases with no gene match: 6. In germline, CDR1 is SGHKS, CDR2 YYEKEE (reference sequence). The CDR3 reads CASRPPSGGYNEQFF. DNA of the CDR3: TGTGCCAGCAGACCGCCTAGCGGGGGTTACAATGAGCAGTTCTTC.

This clonotype was detected ten times or more. The chain combines TRBV12-3 or TRBV12-4 with TRBJ1-4; TRBD1 is a possible D gene (5 bases). The CDR3 covers 16 residues. V was shortened by 5 bases and J by 0 bases, with 13 bases between the two germline ends. Here the CDR3 reads CASSDRGGATNEKLFF. For the CDR3, the DNA is TGTGCCAGCAGTGATCGGGGGGGAGCAACTAATGAAAAACTGTTTTTT.

This clonotype occurred many times. This sequence joins TRBV12-3 or TRBV12-4 and TRBJ1-1; 9 bases fit TRBD1. This CDR3 contains 14 residues. Trimming took 6 bases from V and 4 from J; bases not matched to a gene: 6. CDR3: CASSPDRGFTEAFF. In nucleotides, the CDR3 is TGTGCCAGCAGCCCTGACAGGGGGTTCACTGAAGCTTTCTTT.